This T cell receptor (beta chain) appears in the sequencing data of a study of identical twins. Germline V gives CDR1 MNHNS, CDR2 SASEGT. The CDR3 is 13 amino acids. The germline V and J ends were trimmed by 7 bases and 8 bases, with 17 bases remaining between them. A universal primer site arose from template switching, and cDNA bore unique molecular identifiers. TCRdb recomputed calls from the 5' RACE reads with MiXCR, one row per CDR3 protein. The profile covers about 920,000 distinct CDR3 sequences, with about 12% appearing a single time and roughly 1.5% taken by the ten largest. This clonotype occurred a few times. Antigen specificity is unknown. Study-level findings and limits: The conclusions drew on cross-sectional statistical analysis instead of tracking the same donors. For cord blood, abundant beta clonotypes had fewer insertions, unlike memory repertoires, which showed none.

In addition, the sample was reused for a study of yellow fever vaccine responses in identical twins.

The V and J genes are TRBV6-1 and TRBJ1-2; no reliable D call. Sequenced sample: PBMCs. The source is a woman aged 18-35 years in good health. This chain's CDR3 is CASTPGMEYGYTF. The CDR3 nucleotides are TGTGCCAGCACCCCGGGGATGGAGTACGGCTACACCTTC.